The entry below gives a single T cell receptor (beta chain) sequence along with its context. What it binds is unknown. Time point: pretreatment peripheral blood. The sample originates from a study of PD-L1 blockade in urothelial cancer. Study in general: Blood analysis was done at 3 weeks (second dose) and 6 weeks after treatment began. Findings and limits, study-wide: Sub-median blood TCR clonality before treatment predicted longer survival. Durable-benefit cases showed more tumor-associated blood clone expansion at 3 weeks.

Germline V gene lookup returns CDR1 LGHNT and CDR2 FRNRAP. The CDR3 is 16 residues long. The V and J ends lost 7 bases and 0 bases respectively, with 15 bases between them. The assay was immunoSEQ multiplex PCR, and TCRdb's table has in-frame clones only and misses some. The data show 45,000 to 60,000 clones, around four fifths seen once. This receptor was identified in a man in his forties or fifties with urothelial cancer. Source: PBMCs, taken around atezolizumab (anti-PD-L1) treatment. The rearrangement uses TRBV12-5 and TRBJ1-4; D perhaps matches TRBD1 (6 bases). CDR3 region: CASAIGDTSTNEKLFF. CDR3 in DNA: TGTGCTAGTGCCATTGGGGACACCTCAACTAATGAAAAACTGTTTTTT.